This record covers a single T cell receptor beta chain. Its antigen is unidentified. The data were taken from a study of OX40 agonist ivuxolimab in advanced cancers. About the research overall: Among those enrolled, mean age was about 60 years (range about 20 to 79) and about 79% were male. It was permissible to have had prior anti-PD-1, anti-PD-L1 or anti-CTLA-4 therapy, and about 40% had some.

V dropped 3 bases and J dropped 4 bases, with 2 bases sitting between them. Germline values: CDR1 SGHNT, CDR2 YYREEE (reference sequence). This CDR3 spans 11 amino acids. Study-wide findings and caveats: The study observed clonal expansion of CD4+ and CD8+ blood T cells by week 6 at 0.1 to 3.0 mg/kg. It was also the case that some nonresponders had low normalized T-cell clonal expansion.

Profiling relied on immunoSEQ multiplex PCR, and the TCRdb table lists in-frame clones only, not all of them. Here the sample spans approximately 82,000 clones, roughly 81% being singletons. The material sequenced was CD4+ or CD8+ T cells sorted from blood, taken in a trial of the OX40 agonist ivuxolimab. The J gene is TRBJ2-4, the V gene TRBV5-4; no clear D gene. This TCR was recovered from an adult with an advanced solid tumor such as melanoma, head and neck, liver or kidney cancer. The CDR3 spells CASSSKNIQYF. The CDR3 DNA reads TGTGCCAGCAGCTCGAAAAACATTCAGTACTTC.